The 10 T cell receptor beta chains in this list originate from one sample, sequenced in a study of T-cell memory formation after mild COVID-19. TCRdb re-derived calls from the 5' RACE reads in MiXCR, one entry per CDR3 protein. The sample has about 420,000 distinct CDR3 sequences; around a quarter are singletons. The sequenced sample consisted of PBMCs or a T cell subset sorted from them (not recorded which). The receptor source for this set is an adult woman who had mild COVID-19 (a few samples of this study predate the infection). Cell type and time point are not known.

The rearrangement uses TRBV7-9 and TRBJ2-7; D may be TRBD2 (7 bases). CDR3 length: 16 amino acids. Germline V gene data show CDR1 as SEHNR and CDR2 as FQNEAQ (reference sequence). The V gene lost 5 bases and the J gene lost 7 bases, with 24 bases spanning the gap. The CDR3 coding sequence is TGTGCCAGCAGCCCATACGGGGGCGGGGGAGAGGATGAGCAGTACTTC. Protein: CASSPYGGGGEDEQYF.

The rearrangement uses TRBV5-1 and TRBJ1-1, with D possibly being TRBD1 (6 bases). The germline V gene has CDR1 SGHRS and CDR2 YFSETQ. The CDR3 is made up of 15 amino acids. V lost 0 bases and J 3 bases, leaving 12 bases between the germline ends. The CDR3 region has the DNA TGCGCCAGCAGCTTGGCCCGGGGGCTGGACACTGAAGCTTTCTTT. This translates into CASSLARGLDTEAFF.

Only a few counts were recorded for this clonotype. This chain uses TRBV7-9 with TRBJ2-3; D not resolved. The V and J ends lost 2 bases and 6 bases respectively, with 9 bases between them. CDR1 and CDR2 from the germline V gene are SEHNR and FQNEAQ (reference sequence). The CDR3 extends over 13 amino acids. CDR3 bases: TGTGCCAGCAGCTTAACTCTTCGGGATACGCAGTATTTT. This sequence encodes CASSLTLRDTQYF.

The J gene is TRBJ1-2, the V gene TRBV5-1; D might be TRBD1 (6 bases). The V gene's germline CDR1 is SGHRS and CDR2 YFSETQ. This CDR3 is 15 amino acids long. V was trimmed by 4 bases and J by 4 bases, leaving 17 bases between them. The DNA for the CDR3 is TGCGCCAGCAGCGCTATGGCAGGGGACGGCTATGGCTACACCTTC. Its protein product is CASSAMAGDGYGYTF.

The CDR3 DNA is TGTGCCAGCAGCGAATCAGTTGGCTACGAGCAGTACTTC. Translating gives CASSESVGYEQYF. The chain couples TRBV6-4 to TRBJ2-7; no clear D gene. CDR1 and CDR2 from the germline V gene are MRHNA and SNTAGT. V was clipped by 6 bases and J by 3 bases, with 12 bases between them. CDR3 length equals 13 residues.

In its sample, this clonotype was seen a few times. The chain employs TRBV2 and TRBJ2-7; TRBD2 matches at 12 bases. There are 17 residues in the CDR3. The ends lost 3 bases at V and 4 bases at J; junction bases unmatched: 10. Germline V gives CDR1 SNHLY, CDR2 FYNNEI. The CDR3 is CASSELLRLAGGYEQYF. For the CDR3, the DNA is TGTGCCAGCAGTGAGTTGCTCCGGCTAGCGGGGGGGTACGAGCAGTACTTC. The full variable domain, rest sourced from reference TRBV2 and TRBJ2-7, is EPEVTQTPSHQVTQMGQEVILRCVPISNHLYFYWYRQILGQKVEFLVSFYNNEISEKSEIFDDQFSVERPDGSNFTLKIRSTKLEDSAMYFCASSELLRLAGGYEQYFGPGTRLTVT.

The V and J genes are TRBV6-5 and TRBJ2-2; TRBD1 agrees at 10 bases. Germline V gives CDR1 MNHEY, CDR2 SVGAGI. V gave up 6 bases and J gave up 4 bases; unmatched junction bases: 5. The CDR3 extends over 15 amino acids. In nucleotides, the CDR3 is TGTGCCAGCAGGGGGGACAGGGGCCCCACCGGGGAGCTGTTTTTT. This gives the protein CASRGDRGPTGELFF.

The rearrangement links TRBV9 to TRBJ2-1; D unresolved. V lost 0 bases and J lost 8, with 15 bases in between. This CDR3 is built from 15 residues. Germline loops: CDR1 SGDLS, CDR2 YYNGEE. The CDR3 spells CASSVGFGSSHEQFF. Written as DNA, the CDR3 is TGTGCCAGCAGCGTAGGATTCGGGTCCTCCCATGAGCAGTTCTTC.

The chain couples TRBV7-9 to TRBJ1-5, with D hard to call. V shed 1 base and J shed 0 bases, with 16 bases lying between them. The CDR3 contains 18 residues. Germline CDR1 SEHNR, CDR2 FQNEAQ (reference sequence). DNA of the CDR3: TGTGCCAGCAGCTTAGACGGATGGATTGGGTATAGCAATCAGCCCCAGCATTTT. It specifies CASSLDGWIGYSNQPQHF.

This clonotype was seen only a few times. V gene TRBV9 combines with J gene TRBJ2-3; 7 bases map to TRBD2. After removal of 2 bases from V and 0 bases from J, the junction contained 3 bases not matched to a gene. Germline assignment: CDR1 SGDLS and CDR2 YYNGEE. This CDR3 comprises 15 residues. The CDR3 sequence: CASSVGTISTDTQYF. The CDR3 bases are TGTGCCAGCAGCGTGGGGACTATTAGCACAGATACGCAGTATTTT.